This T cell receptor beta chain was sequenced during a study of cytomegalovirus exposure and HLA in healthy donors. Study results and caveats: In a later analysis, TCR beta V- and J-gene trimming showed a link to a missense DCLRE1C variant.

Per germline, CDR1 SNHLY and CDR2 FYNNEI. The CDR3 covers 15 residues. V was pared by 6 bases and J by 3 bases, with 17 bases between. With 60 Vbeta and 13 Jbeta primers, the PCR was carried out. Profiled with immunoSEQ multiplex PCR; TCRdb holds only in-frame clones, not every one. The sample lists about 140,000 clones, 80% seen once, with under 1.5% in the top ten. Of note for this clone: The target antigen is unknown.

This receptor was taken from a male donor in good health and CMV-seropositive. The sample taken for sequencing was PBMCs. The chain recombines TRBV2 with TRBJ1-2, with D possibly TRBD1 on 6 matching bases. CDR3 sequence reads: CASSGPLTGYYGYTF. CDR3 nucleotide sequence: TGTGCCAGCAGCGGCCCCTTGACAGGATACTATGGCTACACCTTC.